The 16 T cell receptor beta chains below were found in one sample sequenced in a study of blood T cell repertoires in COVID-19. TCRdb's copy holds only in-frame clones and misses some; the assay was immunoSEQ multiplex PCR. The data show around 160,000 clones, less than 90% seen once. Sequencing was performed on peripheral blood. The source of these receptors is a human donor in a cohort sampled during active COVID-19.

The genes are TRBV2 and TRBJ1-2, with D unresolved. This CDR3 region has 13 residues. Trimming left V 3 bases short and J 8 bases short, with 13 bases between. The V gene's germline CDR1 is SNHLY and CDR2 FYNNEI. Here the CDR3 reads CASSDLIVNGYTF. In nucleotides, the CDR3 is TGTGCCAGCAGTGACCTGATAGTGAACGGCTACACCTTC. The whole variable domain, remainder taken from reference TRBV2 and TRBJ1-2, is EPEVTQTPSHQVTQMGQEVILRCVPISNHLYFYWYRQILGQKVEFLVSFYNNEISEKSEIFDDQFSVERPDGSNFTLKIRSTKLEDSAMYFCASSDLIVNGYTFGSGTRLTVV.

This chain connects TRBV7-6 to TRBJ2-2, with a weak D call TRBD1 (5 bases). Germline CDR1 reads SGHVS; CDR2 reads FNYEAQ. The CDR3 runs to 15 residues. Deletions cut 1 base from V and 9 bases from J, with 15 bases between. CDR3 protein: CASSLEAQGTRELFF. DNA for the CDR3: TGTGCCAGCAGCTTAGAAGCCCAGGGAACGAGGGAGCTGTTTTTT.

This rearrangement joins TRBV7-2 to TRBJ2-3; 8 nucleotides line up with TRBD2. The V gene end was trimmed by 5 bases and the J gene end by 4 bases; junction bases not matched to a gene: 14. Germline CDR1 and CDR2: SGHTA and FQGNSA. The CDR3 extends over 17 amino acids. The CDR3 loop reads CASSLGTGGGLPDTQYF. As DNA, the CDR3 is TGTGCCAGCAGCCTAGGTACGGGGGGGGGCCTCCCAGATACGCAGTATTTT.

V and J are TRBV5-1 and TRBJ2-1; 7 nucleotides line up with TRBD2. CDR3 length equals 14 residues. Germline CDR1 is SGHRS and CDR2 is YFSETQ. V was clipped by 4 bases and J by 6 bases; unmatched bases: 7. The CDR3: CASSPGGGTNEQFF. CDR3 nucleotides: TGCGCCAGCAGCCCTGGGGGAGGGACCAATGAGCAGTTCTTC.

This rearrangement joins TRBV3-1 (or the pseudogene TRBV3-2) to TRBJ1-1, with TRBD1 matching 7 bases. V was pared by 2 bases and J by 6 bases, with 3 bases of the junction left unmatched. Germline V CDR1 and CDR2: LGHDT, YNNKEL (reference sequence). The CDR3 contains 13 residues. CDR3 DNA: TGTGCCAGCAGCCAATCGCAGGGGGCTGAAGCTTTCTTT. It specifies CASSQSQGAEAFF.

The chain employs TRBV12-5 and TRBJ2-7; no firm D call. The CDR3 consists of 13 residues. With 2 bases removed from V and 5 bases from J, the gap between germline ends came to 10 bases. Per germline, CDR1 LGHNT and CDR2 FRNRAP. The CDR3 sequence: CASGLKIGDEQYF. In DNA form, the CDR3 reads TGTGCTAGTGGTTTGAAGATCGGTGACGAGCAGTACTTC.

The CDR3: CASSLTGTGYTF. CDR3 DNA: TGTGCCAGTAGTCTGACAGGGACCGGCTACACCTTC. This chain links TRBV19 with TRBJ1-2, with 7 bases matching TRBD1. The V gene end was trimmed by 5 bases and the J gene end by 8 bases; junction bases not matched to a gene: 5. The CDR3 sequence is 12 residues long. Germline V gene lookup returns CDR1 LNHDA and CDR2 SQIVND (reference sequence).

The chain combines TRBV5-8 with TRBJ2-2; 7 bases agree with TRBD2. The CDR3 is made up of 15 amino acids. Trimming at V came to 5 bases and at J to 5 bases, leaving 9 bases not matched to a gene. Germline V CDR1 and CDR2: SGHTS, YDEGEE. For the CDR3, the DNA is TGTGCCAGCAGGCAACGGGGTAGCGGGACCGGGGAGCTGTTTTTT. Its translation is CASRQRGSGTGELFF.

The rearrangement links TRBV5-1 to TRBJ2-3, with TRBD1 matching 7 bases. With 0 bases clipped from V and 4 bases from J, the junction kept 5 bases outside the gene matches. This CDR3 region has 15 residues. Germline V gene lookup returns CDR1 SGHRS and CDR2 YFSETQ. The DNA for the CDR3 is TGCGCCAGCAGCTTGGCGGGACAGAGTTCAGATACGCAGTATTTT. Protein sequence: CASSLAGQSSDTQYF.

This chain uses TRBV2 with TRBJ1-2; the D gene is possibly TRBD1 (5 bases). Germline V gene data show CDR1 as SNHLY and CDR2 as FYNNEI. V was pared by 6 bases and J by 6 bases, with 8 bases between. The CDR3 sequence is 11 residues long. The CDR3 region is CASRVGDGYTF. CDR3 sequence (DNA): TGTGCCAGCAGGGTAGGGGATGGCTACACCTTC.

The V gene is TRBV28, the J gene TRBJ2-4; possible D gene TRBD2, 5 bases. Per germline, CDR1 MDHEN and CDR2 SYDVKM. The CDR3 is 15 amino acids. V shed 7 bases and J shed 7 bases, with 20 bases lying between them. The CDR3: CASTKGGPLQNIQYF. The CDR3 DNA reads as TGTGCCAGCACGAAGGGCGGGCCCCTCCAGAACATTCAGTACTTC.

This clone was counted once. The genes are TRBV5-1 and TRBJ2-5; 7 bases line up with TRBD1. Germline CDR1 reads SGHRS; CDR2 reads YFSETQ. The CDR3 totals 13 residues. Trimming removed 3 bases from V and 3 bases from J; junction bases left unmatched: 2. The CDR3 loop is CASSWGTEETQYF. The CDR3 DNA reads TGCGCCAGCAGCTGGGGGACAGAAGAGACCCAGTACTTC. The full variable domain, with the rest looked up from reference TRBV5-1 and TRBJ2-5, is KAGVTQTPRYLIKTRGQQVTLSCSPISGHRSVSWYQQTPGQGLQFLFEYFSETQRNKGNFPGRFSGRQFSNSRSEMNVSTLELGDSALYLCASSWGTEETQYFGPGTRLLVL.

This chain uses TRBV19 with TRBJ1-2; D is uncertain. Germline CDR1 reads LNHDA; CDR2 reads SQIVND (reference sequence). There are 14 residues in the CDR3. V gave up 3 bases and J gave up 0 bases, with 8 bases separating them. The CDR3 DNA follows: TGTGCCAGTAGTATGGCGGCAGCTAACTATGGCTACACCTTC. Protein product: CASSMAAANYGYTF.

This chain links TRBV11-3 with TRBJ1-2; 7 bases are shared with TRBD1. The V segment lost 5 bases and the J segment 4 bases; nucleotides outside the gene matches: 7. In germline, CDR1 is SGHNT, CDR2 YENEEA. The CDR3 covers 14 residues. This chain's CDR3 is CASSPQQGSYGYTF. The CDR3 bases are TGTGCCAGCAGCCCCCAACAGGGGAGCTATGGCTACACCTTC. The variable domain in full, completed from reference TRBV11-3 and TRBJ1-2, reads EAGVVQSPRYKIIEKKQPVAFWCNPISGHNTLYWYLQNLGQGPELLIRYENEEAVDDSQLPKDRFSAERLKGVDSTLKIQPAELGDSAVYLCASSPQQGSYGYTFGSGTRLTVV.

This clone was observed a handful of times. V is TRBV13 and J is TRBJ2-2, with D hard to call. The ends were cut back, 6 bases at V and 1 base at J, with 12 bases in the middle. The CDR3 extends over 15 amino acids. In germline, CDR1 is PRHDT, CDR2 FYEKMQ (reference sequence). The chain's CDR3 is CASRPRRWNTGELFF. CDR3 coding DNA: TGTGCCAGCAGGCCCCGCAGGTGGAACACCGGGGAGCTGTTTTTT. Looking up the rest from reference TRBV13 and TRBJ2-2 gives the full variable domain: AAGVIQSPRHLIKEKRETATLKCYPIPRHDTVYWYQQGPGQDPQFLISFYEKMQSDKGSIPDRFSAQQFSDYHSELNMSSLELGDSALYFCASRPRRWNTGELFFGEGSRLTVL.

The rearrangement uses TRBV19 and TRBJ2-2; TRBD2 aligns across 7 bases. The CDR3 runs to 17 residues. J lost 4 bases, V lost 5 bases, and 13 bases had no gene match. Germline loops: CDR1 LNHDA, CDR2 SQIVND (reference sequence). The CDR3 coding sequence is TGTGCCAGTAGTGTCCCCTCGGGAGGATGGAGCACCGGGGAGCTGTTTTTT. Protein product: CASSVPSGGWSTGELFF.